The 17 T cell receptor beta chains reported below all come from one sample, sequenced in a study of CD8 T cells in ankylosing spondylitis (TCRdb year 2017). The method was 5' RACE. Sequenced using an Illumina HiSeq 2500. In-frame beta chains were kept once TCRdb had trimmed the public reads at Q25 with fastp and called clones with MiXCR. One record per CDR3 amino acid sequence lists the most common genes and DNA. This sample is represented by tens of thousands of distinct CDR3 sequences; 27% of them were singletons. The ten largest make up 45% to 65% of the sample. Material for sequencing was blood, either unsorted or a sorted T cell fraction (not recorded which). These receptors were obtained from a male donor with ankylosing spondylitis or in good health (not recorded which).

This clonotype was counted only a few times. V gene TRBV5-1 combines with J gene TRBJ1-4, with D maybe TRBD1 (5 bases). V was clipped by 3 bases and J by 7 bases, with 16 bases between them. The germline V gene encodes CDR1 SGHRS and CDR2 YFSETQ. CDR3 length: 15 amino acids. CDR3 nucleotides: TGCGCCAGCAGCTCCTTTGGGGTCGACAGTGAAAAACTGTTTTTT. Protein: CASSSFGVDSEKLFF. Full variable domain (outside the CDR3, taken from reference TRBV5-1 and TRBJ1-4): KAGVTQTPRYLIKTRGQQVTLSCSPISGHRSVSWYQQTPGQGLQFLFEYFSETQRNKGNFPGRFSGRQFSNSRSEMNVSTLELGDSALYLCASSSFGVDSEKLFFGSGTQLSVL.

The genes are TRBV7-6 and TRBJ2-3; D might be TRBD1 or TRBD2, each matching 5 bases. From germline, CDR1 is SGHVS and CDR2 FNYEAQ. V dropped 5 bases and J dropped 0 bases, with 15 bases sitting between them. The CDR3 has 16 amino acids. The CDR3 DNA sequence: TGTGCCAGCAGCCAGTCAGGGACCAGAAGCACAGATACGCAGTATTTT. Its protein product is CASSQSGTRSTDTQYF.

This clonotype was detected ten times or more. The chain has TRBV12-3 or TRBV12-4 and TRBJ1-6; D not certain. The CDR3 loop spans 14 amino acids. The V end was cut by 3 bases, the J end by 7 bases, with 10 bases between. The CDR3 loop reads CASSFSNGNSPLHF. CDR3 nucleotide sequence: TGTGCCAGCAGTTTTAGTAACGGCAATTCACCCCTCCACTTT.

This clonotype was recorded at least ten times. CDR3 in DNA: TGTGCCAGCAGCCCAACCCACAGGGCCTCACCCCTCCACTTT. This encodes CASSPTHRASPLHF. The chain uses TRBV7-9 and TRBJ1-6; possibly TRBD1 for D (6 bases). The CDR3 sequence is 14 residues long. Trimming left V 5 bases short and J 10 bases short, with 15 bases between. Looked up from germline, CDR1 is SEHNR and CDR2 is FQNEAQ (reference sequence).

CDR3 loop: CATSAIGQKRDEQFF. The CDR3 DNA reads TGTGCCACCAGTGCTATAGGACAGAAGCGGGATGAGCAGTTCTTC. The chain has TRBV24-1 and TRBJ2-1, with D perhaps given as TRBD1 or TRBD2 (6 bases each). The germline gives CDR1 KGHDR, CDR2 SFDVKD. This CDR3 contains 15 residues. The V end lost 5 bases, the J end lost 8 bases, and 18 bases lay between the germline ends.

In this sample, this clonotype turned up a few times. The chain joins TRBV20-1 to TRBJ2-3; 7 nucleotides line up with TRBD2. With V trimmed by 3 bases and J by 2 bases, 5 bases remained unmatched. The CDR3 runs to 14 residues. Per germline, CDR1 DFQATT and CDR2 SNEGSKA (reference sequence). CDR3 bases: TGCAGTGCTAGTGCTAGCGGTAACACAGATACGCAGTATTTT. Its protein is CSASASGNTDTQYF.

The chain couples TRBV5-4 to TRBJ2-1; D might be TRBD2 (5 bases). Germline V gene lookup returns CDR1 SGHNT and CDR2 YYREEE (reference sequence). Trimming shortened V by 4 bases and J by 6 bases, and 17 bases separated the two germline ends. CDR3 length equals 15 residues. The CDR3 DNA is TGTGCCAGCAGCCCGGGGTTGGCGGCTCTCAATGAGCAGTTCTTC. It is translated as CASSPGLAALNEQFF.

This chain joins TRBV3-1 and TRBJ1-2; no definite D call. The CDR3 spans 14 residues. Germline V CDR1 and CDR2: LGHDT, YNNKEL (reference sequence). Between the trimmed V and J ends, which lost 1 base and 3 bases, there was a span of 9 bases. CDR3 in amino acids: CASSQGSTDYGYTF. The CDR3 DNA follows: TGTGCCAGCAGCCAAGGCAGCACGGACTATGGCTACACCTTC.

This clonotype was seen repeatedly, ten times or more. The chain carries TRBV5-6 and TRBJ1-2; maybe TRBD1 (5 bases). CDR3 size: 13 residues. CDR1 and CDR2 from the germline V gene are SGHDT and YYEEEE. Trimming shortened V by 4 bases and J by 4 bases, and 11 bases separated the two germline ends. The CDR3 coding sequence is TGTGCCAGCAGCAAAGGGACCCGCTATGGCTACACCTTC. Translating gives CASSKGTRYGYTF. The full variable domain, its missing parts supplied by reference TRBV5-6 and TRBJ1-2, is DAGVTQSPTHLIKTRGQQVTLRCSPKSGHDTVSWYQQALGQGPQFIFQYYEEEERQRGNFPDRFSGHQFPNYSSELNVNALLLGDSALYLCASSKGTRYGYTFGSGTRLTVV.

The V gene is TRBV5-1, the J gene TRBJ2-3; 8 bases line up with TRBD1. Per germline, CDR1 SGHRS and CDR2 YFSETQ. The CDR3 runs 14 residues. Trimming cost V 3 bases and J 2 bases; bases outside gene matches: 2. The CDR3 nucleotides read TGCGCCAGCAGCTCACAGGGGGACACAGATACGCAGTATTTT. Encoded protein: CASSSQGDTDTQYF.

The chain carries TRBV5-1 and TRBJ2-1, with 13 bases that match TRBD2. CDR1 and CDR2 from the germline V gene are SGHRS and YFSETQ. The CDR3 has 15 amino acids. The junction had 7 bases not matched to a gene; V was cut back by 4 bases and J by 9 bases. The CDR3: CASSPPGLAGIEQFF. In nucleotides, the CDR3 is TGCGCCAGCAGCCCACCGGGACTAGCGGGAATTGAGCAGTTCTTC.

The sample holds a few counts of this clonotype. This rearrangement joins TRBV15 to TRBJ1-5; TRBD1 might be the D (6 bases). This CDR3 has 15 amino acids. V was clipped by 0 bases and J by 7 bases, with 13 bases between them. Per germline, CDR1 LNHNV and CDR2 YYDKDF (reference sequence). The CDR3 DNA reads as TGTGCCACCAGCAGAGATCAGGGGTCGGGGCAGCCCCAGCATTTT. This codes for CATSRDQGSGQPQHF.

This clonotype came up a few times. The chain combines TRBV20-1 with TRBJ2-1, with 9 bases fitting TRBD2. V dropped 6 bases and J dropped 9; count of bases not matched to a gene: 9. The CDR3 runs to 13 residues. Germline CDR1 reads DFQATT; CDR2 reads SNEGSKA (reference sequence). The CDR3 is CSAVVAGVGEQFF. The CDR3 DNA follows: TGCAGTGCCGTGGTAGCGGGAGTTGGTGAGCAGTTCTTC.

The chain has TRBV7-9 and TRBJ1-1; D gene ambiguous. The CDR3 has 14 amino acids. The germline V and J ends were trimmed by 5 bases and 5 bases, with 15 bases remaining between them. Looked up from germline, CDR1 is SEHNR and CDR2 is FQNEAQ (reference sequence). The CDR3: CASSQSNPVTEAFF. The CDR3 coding sequence is TGTGCCAGCAGCCAGAGTAACCCAGTGACTGAAGCTTTCTTT. Supplemented by reference TRBV7-9 and TRBJ1-1, the full variable domain reads DTGVSQNPRHKITKRGQNVTFRCDPISEHNRLYWYRQTLGQGPEFLTYFQNEAQLEKSRLLSDRFSAERPKGSFSTLEIQRTEQGDSAMYLCASSQSNPVTEAFFGQGTRLTVV.

This rearrangement joins TRBV6-2 or TRBV6-3 to TRBJ2-7; 9 bases map to TRBD1. The V gene end was trimmed by 10 bases and the J gene end by 5 bases; junction bases not matched to a gene: 21. The CDR3 runs to 17 residues. In germline, CDR1 is MNHEY, CDR2 SVGEGT. The DNA for the CDR3 is TGTGCCACCATCGGCGGGACAGGGCTGCTAGCAACGCACGAGCAGTACTTC. It codes for CATIGGTGLLATHEQYF.

This clonotype was detected ten times or more. The chain combines TRBV20-1 with TRBJ1-1; D perhaps matches TRBD1 (5 bases). The CDR3 consists of 15 residues. Germline V gene lookup returns CDR1 DFQATT and CDR2 SNEGSKA (reference sequence). V was cut by 0 bases and J by 2 bases, with 13 bases left in between. For the CDR3, the DNA is TGCAGTGCTAGAGAATGGGACCCCGTAAACACTGAAGCTTTCTTT. As protein: CSAREWDPVNTEAFF.

This clonotype was detected only a few times. V and J are TRBV29-1 and TRBJ1-5, with 7 bases that match TRBD1. Germline CDR1 SQVTM, CDR2 ANQGSEA. J lost 5 bases, V lost 5 bases, and 3 bases had no gene match. The CDR3 is 12 amino acids. In DNA form, the CDR3 reads TGCAGCGTTATGCAGGGGGATCAGCCCCAGCATTTT. It specifies CSVMQGDQPQHF.